This is a list of T cell receptor beta chains from one sample in a study of control samples from healthy donors and cancer patients. Using immunoSEQ multiplex PCR, the repertoire was profiled, and TCRdb retains in-frame clones only, with some absent. The sample consists of 68,000 or so clones, 65% to 85% of them appearing once. Sequences were obtained from blood. The origin of the receptors is a man aged 60 to 69 in good health. Both conserved end residues are part of each CDR3. A D gene is named only where the DNA matches it firmly. The size field is filled for only some rows; it gives once, few, many or a size class.

cdr3_aa	cdr3_nt	clone_size	j_call	d_call	v_call
CASSPTLTSGNTIYF	TGTGCCAGCAGCCCGACCTTAACCTCTGGAAACACCATATATTTT	.	TRBJ1-3	.	TRBV3-1/TRBV3-2
CASSQGPASGHNQPQHF	TGTGCCAGCAGTCAGGGCCCGGCGTCGGGGCACAATCAGCCCCAGCATTTT	.	TRBJ1-5	.	TRBV6-2/TRBV6-3
CASSLARTGGYEQYF	TGTGCCAGCAGCTTGGCAAGGACAGGGGGCTACGAGCAGTACTTC	.	TRBJ2-7	TRBD1	TRBV5-5
CASSRLLQGRYGYTF	TGTGCCAGTAGTAGACTACTTCAGGGGCGGTATGGCTACACCTTC	.	TRBJ1-2	.	TRBV19
CASSMGYEQFF	TGTGCCAGTAGTATGGGGTATGAGCAGTTCTTC	.	TRBJ2-1	.	TRBV19
CASSLGPNSNQPQHF	TGTGCCAGCAGTTTGGGACCGAATAGCAATCAGCCCCAGCATTTT	once	TRBJ1-5	.	TRBV6-6
CASSMSRGTEAFF	TGTGCCAGTAGTATGTCCAGGGGCACTGAAGCTTTCTTT	.	TRBJ1-1	.	TRBV19
CASSLKGMPYEQYF	TGTGCCAGCAGCTTGAAAGGGATGCCCTACGAGCAGTACTTC	many	TRBJ2-7	.	TRBV5-6
CASSPSHGNSQPQHF	TGTGCCAGCAGTCCTTCCCATGGGAATAGTCAGCCCCAGCATTTT	.	TRBJ1-5	.	TRBV28
CASSFGSNQPQHF	TGTGCCAGCAGCTTCGGTAGCAATCAGCCCCAGCATTTT	.	TRBJ1-5	.	TRBV5-6
CASSTSGTPYEQYF	TGTGCCAGTAGTACATCCGGGACACCGTACGAGCAGTACTTC	.	TRBJ2-7	.	TRBV19
CATSRDQGGYTF	TGTGCCACCAGCAGAGATCAGGGTGGCTACACCTTC	.	TRBJ1-2	.	TRBV15
CASSDLWQTTNGYTF	TGTGCCAGCAGCGATTTATGGCAGACGACGAATGGCTACACCTTC	.	TRBJ1-2	.	TRBV9
CASSQGRGSDQPQHF	TGCGCCAGCAGCCAAGGGAGGGGATCGGATCAGCCCCAGCATTTT	.	TRBJ1-5	.	TRBV4-3
CATSSGPGSNQPQHF	TGTGCCACCAGCAGCGGACCCGGGAGCAATCAGCCCCAGCATTTT	.	TRBJ1-5	.	TRBV15
CASSQRDRAPVEQFF	TGTGCCAGCAGCCAAAGGGACAGGGCGCCGGTTGAGCAGTTCTTC	.	TRBJ2-1	TRBD1	TRBV3-1/TRBV3-2
CSVEMEGTYEQYF	TGCAGCGTTGAAATGGAGGGCACCTACGAGCAGTACTTC	once	TRBJ2-7	.	TRBV29-1
CASSYRHYDQPQHF	TGTGCCAGCAGTTACAGACATTATGATCAGCCCCAGCATTTT	.	TRBJ1-5	.	TRBV6-2/TRBV6-3
CASSSLGASYEQYF	TGTGCCAGCAGCTCCCTGGGGGCCTCCTACGAGCAGTACTTC	.	TRBJ2-7	.	TRBV11-1
CASSTGHTLNTEAFF	TGTGCCAGCAGTACTGGACACACTTTGAACACTGAAGCTTTCTTT	.	TRBJ1-1	.	TRBV6-5
CASRDRTMNTEAFF	TGTGCCAGCAGGGACAGGACGATGAACACTGAAGCTTTCTTT	.	TRBJ1-1	TRBD1	TRBV6-5
CASSPQGNTEAFF	TGTGCCAGCAGCCCCCAAGGGAACACTGAAGCTTTCTTT	.	TRBJ1-1	.	TRBV3-1/TRBV3-2
CASLGGGEQYF	TGTGCCAGCCTAGGTGGGGGCGAGCAGTACTTC	.	TRBJ2-7	.	TRBV25-1
CASSLGGTDTQYF	TGTGCCAGCAGCTTGGGCGGCACAGATACGCAGTATTTT	.	TRBJ2-3	.	TRBV7-3
CASSYVQGFTGELFF	TGCGCCAGCAGCTACGTACAGGGTTTTACCGGGGAGCTGTTTTTT	.	TRBJ2-2	.	TRBV5-1
CASSSDLAGGGDEQFF	TGTGCCAGCAGCTCCGACCTAGCGGGCGGGGGGGATGAGCAGTTCTTC	.	TRBJ2-1	TRBD2	TRBV7-9
CATSRERWGSYEQYF	TGTGCCACCAGCAGAGAGCGGTGGGGGTCCTACGAGCAGTACTTC	.	TRBJ2-7	.	TRBV15
CASSLLQGDSPLHF	TGTGCCAGCAGCTTATTACAGGGTGATTCACCCCTCCACTTT	.	TRBJ1-6	.	TRBV7-8
CASSQSTGSSYEQYF	TGTGCCAGCAGCCAATCGACAGGGAGCTCCTACGAGCAGTACTTC	.	TRBJ2-7	TRBD1	TRBV9
CASSDDGTTQYF	TGTGCCAGCAGTGATGACGGGACAACGCAGTATTTT	.	TRBJ2-3	.	TRBV2
CSAWSKRDKGSSYNEQFF	TGCAGCGCCTGGTCGAAGCGGGATAAGGGTAGCTCCTACAATGAGCAGTTCTTC	medium-sized	TRBJ2-1	TRBD2	TRBV29-1
CASTARDSYNSPLHF	TGTGCCAGCACAGCCAGGGACTCCTATAATTCACCCCTCCACTTT	.	TRBJ1-6	.	TRBV2
CASSLELVGELFF	TGTGCCAGCAGCTTGGAGTTGGTCGGGGAGCTGTTTTTT	.	TRBJ2-2	.	TRBV5-6
CASSPAGGPIGQTQYF	TGTGCCAGCAGTCCCGCTGGGGGACCCATCGGCCAAACGCAGTATTTT	.	TRBJ2-3	.	TRBV25-1
CATIPGAGGGEQFF	TGTGCCACCATCCCGGGGGCAGGGGGGGGTGAGCAGTTCTTC	.	TRBJ2-1	.	TRBV15
CASSFGTPRGSPLHF	TGTGCCAGCAGCTTTGGGACCCCGAGGGGCTCACCCCTCCACTTT	.	TRBJ1-6	.	TRBV5-5
CASSLQVVSGNTIYF	TGTGCCAGCAGTTTGCAGGTAGTCTCTGGAAACACCATATATTTT	medium-sized	TRBJ1-3	.	TRBV28
CASSISGTGELFF	TGTGCCAGCAGCATCAGCGGGACCGGGGAGCTGTTTTTT	.	TRBJ2-2	.	TRBV3-1/TRBV3-2
CASSFGGRETQYF	TGTGCCAGCAGCTTCGGGGGGCGGGAGACCCAGTACTTC	once	TRBJ2-5	.	TRBV11-2
CASSIGAGGGGEQFF	TGTGCCAGTAGTATAGGGGCGGGGGGCGGAGGTGAGCAGTTCTTC	.	TRBJ2-1	TRBD2	TRBV19
CATEGTSGGADGTQYF	TGTGCCACCGAAGGGACTAGCGGGGGGGCTGACGGGACCCAGTACTTC	few	TRBJ2-5	TRBD2	TRBV7-3
CATSRDRYEQYF	TGTGCCACCAGCAGAGATCGTTACGAGCAGTACTTC	.	TRBJ2-7	.	TRBV15
CASSSSTGANEKLFF	TGTGCCAGCAGCTCTTCGACAGGGGCTAATGAAAAACTGTTTTTT	.	TRBJ1-4	TRBD1	TRBV11-2
CASSVTGNYGYTF	TGTGCCAGCAGTGTGACAGGGAACTATGGCTACACCTTC	once	TRBJ1-2	TRBD1	TRBV28
CAISVSTGTLNEQYF	TGTGCCATCAGTGTGTCGACGGGGACCCTTAACGAGCAGTACTTC	.	TRBJ2-7	.	TRBV10-3
CASSKDGGTGELFF	TGTGCCAGCAGCAAAGACGGGGGTACCGGGGAGCTGTTTTTT	once	TRBJ2-2	.	TRBV6-5